This T cell receptor beta chain came from a study of T cell changes during pregnancy in multiple sclerosis. CDR3 length: 14 amino acids. Trimming cost V 4 bases and J 0 bases, with 7 bases left between them. The V gene's germline CDR1 is MNHEY and CDR2 SMNVEV (reference sequence). The protocol was immunoSEQ multiplex PCR, while the TCRdb copy is restricted to in-frame clones and leaves out a portion. Of 100,000 or so clones listed, around 92% are singletons. This clone was observed once. The sample consisted of peripheral blood, taken in the second trimester of pregnancy. The sequence came from a female donor with multiple sclerosis, enrolled in a pregnancy study. The genes are TRBV27 and TRBJ2-1; D may be TRBD1 (5 bases). For the CDR3, the DNA is TGTGCCAGCAGTTGGACAAGCTCCTACAATGAGCAGTTCTTC. Translating it yields CASSWTSSYNEQFF.